These 3 T cell receptor beta chains were sequenced from one sample in a study of cytomegalovirus exposure and HLA in healthy donors. The PCR employed 60 Vbeta primers together with 13 Jbeta primers. Repertoires were generated with immunoSEQ multiplex PCR, while TCRdb's copy carries only in-frame clones and drops some. The table has 160,000 or so clones, 80% seen once; the top ten hold 9% to 10%. The sequenced sample was PBMCs. All receptors come from a man younger than 35 in good health and CMV-seropositive.

The J gene is TRBJ1-2, the V gene TRBV27, with 7 positions matching TRBD1. V was pared by 10 bases and J by 8 bases, with 13 bases of the junction left unmatched. The germline V gene has CDR1 MNHEY and CDR2 SMNVEV (reference sequence). This CDR3 comprises 13 residues. Written as DNA, the CDR3 is TGTGCCACCGCGCCGGGACAGACGCGCGGCTACACCTTC. Protein sequence: CATAPGQTRGYTF.

Here the CDR3 reads CASIQGEAFF. The DNA of the CDR3 is TGTGCCAGTATTCAGGGTGAAGCTTTCTTT. The chain has TRBV19 and TRBJ1-1; weak D call: TRBD1 (5 bases). V dropped 7 bases and J dropped 7 bases, with 7 bases sitting between them. Germline assignment: CDR1 LNHDA and CDR2 SQIVND (reference sequence). The CDR3 spans 10 residues.

The genes are TRBV21-1 and TRBJ1-1; the table's TRBD1 call for D was not verified on the DNA. TRBV21-1 is described as a pseudogene. This CDR3 comprises 16 residues. CDR3 loop: CASPNREGDFYTEAFF. Written as DNA, the CDR3 is TGTGCCAGCCCAAACAGGGAAGGGGATTTTTACACTGAAGCTTTCTTT.